Listed here are 9 T cell receptor beta chains from one sample, sequenced in a study of blood T cell repertoires in COVID-19. Generated by immunoSEQ multiplex PCR, the TCRdb table keeps only in-frame clones and is missing some. The sample yields 70,000 or so clones, about 88% seen once. Input material: peripheral blood. Receptors were obtained from a human donor in a cohort sampled during active COVID-19.

J is TRBJ2-2 and V is TRBV10-3; D unresolved. The V end was cut by 0 bases, the J end by 8 bases, with 19 bases between. CDR3 size: 17 residues. The germline V gene encodes CDR1 ENHRY and CDR2 SYGVKD. This chain's CDR3 is CAISESLRPGISGELFF. The DNA for the CDR3 is TGTGCCATCAGTGAGTCGTTAAGACCGGGTATTTCGGGGGAGCTGTTTTTT.

The rearrangement uses TRBV28 and TRBJ1-6; 8 nucleotides align to TRBD1. The CDR3 loop spans 18 amino acids. CDR1 is MDHEN and CDR2 is SYDVKM in the germline V gene. Trimming at V came to 2 bases and at J to 6 bases, leaving 12 bases not matched to a gene. CDR3 residues: CASSLRTGWFGSNSPLHF. In DNA form, the CDR3 reads TGTGCCAGCAGTTTAAGGACAGGGTGGTTTGGGTCTAATTCACCCCTCCACTTT. The variable domain in full, with the rest retrieved from reference TRBV28 and TRBJ1-6, is DVKVTQSSRYLVKRTGEKVFLECVQDMDHENMFWYRQDPGLGLRLIYFSYDVKMKEKGDIPEGYSVSREKKERFSLILESASTNQTSMYLCASSLRTGWFGSNSPLHFGNGTRLTVT.

This clone appeared once. The rearrangement links TRBV5-4 to TRBJ2-7, with a weak D call TRBD1 (7 bases). This CDR3 is built from 15 residues. V was trimmed by 4 bases and J by 1 base, leaving 15 bases between them. The V gene's germline CDR1 is SGHNT and CDR2 YYREEE (reference sequence). The CDR3 DNA reads as TGTGCCAGCAGCAACAGACAGGGAGGATCCTACGAGCAGTACTTC. Protein: CASSNRQGGSYEQYF.

J is TRBJ2-7 and V is TRBV28, with D possibly being TRBD2 (6 bases). V was pared by 4 bases and J by 0 bases, with 13 bases between. From germline, CDR1 is MDHEN and CDR2 SYDVKM. The length of the CDR3 is 15 residues. The CDR3 DNA sequence: TGTGCCAGCAGTTCTTATAGCGGACCCTCCTACGAGCAGTACTTC. Translation: CASSSYSGPSYEQYF.

This clone was seen once. The genes are TRBV9 and TRBJ2-3; TRBD2 is a possible D gene (6 bases). The CDR3 covers 15 residues. Germline CDR1 reads SGDLS; CDR2 reads YYNGEE. V gave up 4 bases and J gave up 0 bases, with 12 bases separating them. CDR3 nucleotides: TGTGCCAGCAGCTTTAGCGGTTTGAGCACAGATACGCAGTATTTT. The encoded protein is CASSFSGLSTDTQYF. Looking up the rest from reference TRBV9 and TRBJ2-3 gives the full variable domain: DSGVTQTPKHLITATGQRVTLRCSPRSGDLSVYWYQQSLDQGLQFLIQYYNGEERAKGNILERFSAQQFPDLHSELNLSSLELGDSALYFCASSFSGLSTDTQYFGPGTRLTVL.

This sequence joins TRBV10-3 and TRBJ2-3, with TRBD2 as a possible D gene (6 bases). Germline V lookup: CDR1 ENHRY, CDR2 SYGVKD. This CDR3 spans 14 amino acids. V shed 5 bases and J shed 6 bases, with 15 bases lying between them. The DNA for the CDR3 is TGTGCCATCAGTCTTCCGGGAGAGGGCGATACGCAGTATTTT. Amino acids: CAISLPGEGDTQYF.

This clone was counted a few times. This sample includes further DNA sequences coding for the same CDR3. The CDR3 loop reads CASSLDRVGAKNIQYF. Here the CDR3 DNA reads TGTGCCAGCTCCCTCGACAGGGTCGGAGCCAAAAACATTCAGTACTTC. The V and J genes are TRBV18 and TRBJ2-4, with 7 bases matching TRBD1. The CDR3 spans 16 residues. CDR1 KGHSH and CDR2 LQKENI come from the germline V gene. The trim removed 6 bases at V and 0 bases at J, leaving 8 bases unmatched.

The chain combines TRBV24-1 with TRBJ2-2; D gene uncertain. Germline V gene sequence: CDR1 KGHDR, CDR2 SFDVKD. This CDR3 has 16 residues. The V end lost 4 bases, the J end lost 6 bases, and 17 bases lay between the germline ends. The CDR3 is CATSDHRVTDPGELFF. CDR3 in DNA: TGTGCCACCAGTGACCACAGAGTTACAGATCCCGGGGAGCTGTTTTTT.

V and J are TRBV7-8 and TRBJ2-2; TRBD2 matches 7 bases. This CDR3 spans 15 amino acids. With V trimmed by 1 base and J by 6 bases, 5 bases remained unmatched. CDR1 and CDR2 from the germline V gene are SGHVS and FQNEAQ. This CDR3 is CASSLVGLAAGELFF. The CDR3 DNA is TGTGCCAGCAGCTTAGTCGGGCTAGCGGCCGGGGAGCTGTTTTTT.